The text below deals with one TCR beta chain. Antigen unknown. This record belongs to a study of CD8 T cells in ankylosing spondylitis. The CDR3 runs 14 residues. Germline CDR1 MNHEY, CDR2 SVGAGI. Trimming took off 3 bases at V and 3 bases at J, with 11 bases between the two ends. The study, taken as a whole, reports: Reportedly, significant enrichment of disease-linked clones occurred in matched ankylosing spondylitis synovial fluid. Peripheral blood samples showed relatively rare disease-linked clones, and these clones were CD8+. For ankylosing spondylitis blood, a TCR beta motif of under ten highly homologous variants appeared characteristic. A subset of motif variants has previously been described in the synovial fluid and blood of reactive arthritis.

Quantitative barcoded 5'-RACE was used to prepare TCR beta libraries. TCRdb reanalysed the 5' RACE reads using MiXCR and keeps one entry per CDR3 protein. The sample holds hundreds of thousands of distinct CDR3 sequences; roughly 12% are singletons and the top ten take approximately 0.46%. The chain is built from TRBV6-5 and TRBJ1-2; D is ambiguous. Material: blood, either unsorted or a sorted T cell fraction (not recorded which). The origin of this receptor is a male donor with ankylosing spondylitis. The DNA of the CDR3 is TGTGCCAGCAGTTATGTAAGGGTGGACTATGGCTACACCTTC. Translating it yields CASSYVRVDYGYTF.